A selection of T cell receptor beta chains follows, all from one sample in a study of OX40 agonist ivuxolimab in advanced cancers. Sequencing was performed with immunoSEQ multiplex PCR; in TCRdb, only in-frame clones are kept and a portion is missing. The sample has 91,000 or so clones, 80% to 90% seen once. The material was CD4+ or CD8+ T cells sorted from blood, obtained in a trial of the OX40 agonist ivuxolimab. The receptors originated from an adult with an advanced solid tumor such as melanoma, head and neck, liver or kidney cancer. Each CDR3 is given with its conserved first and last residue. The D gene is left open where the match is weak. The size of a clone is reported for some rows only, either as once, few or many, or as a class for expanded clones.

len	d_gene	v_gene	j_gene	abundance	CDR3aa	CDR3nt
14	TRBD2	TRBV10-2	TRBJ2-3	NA	CASSESSGGDTQYF	TGCGCCAGCAGTGAGTCTTCGGGGGGAGATACGCAGTATTTT
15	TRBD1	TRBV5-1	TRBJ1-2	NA	CASSLDTGGEVGYTF	TGCGCCAGCAGCTTGGATACAGGGGGCGAGGTTGGCTACACCTTC
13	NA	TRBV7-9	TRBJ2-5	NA	CASRLSLGETQYF	TGTGCCAGCAGATTGAGTCTGGGGGAGACCCAGTACTTC
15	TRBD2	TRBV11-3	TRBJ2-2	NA	CASTRLATNTGELFF	TGTGCCAGCACCCGACTAGCGACGAACACCGGGGAGCTGTTTTTT
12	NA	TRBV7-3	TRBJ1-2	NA	CASSKRDTGYTF	TGTGCCAGCAGCAAACGGGACACTGGCTACACCTTC
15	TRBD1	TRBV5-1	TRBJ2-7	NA	CASSSQGAPFYEQYF	TGCGCCAGCAGCTCACAGGGGGCGCCGTTTTACGAGCAGTACTTC
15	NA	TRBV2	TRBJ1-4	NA	CASSENSLPNEKLFF	TGTGCCAGCAGTGAGAATTCGCTTCCTAATGAAAAACTGTTTTTT
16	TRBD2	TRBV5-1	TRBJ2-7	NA	CASSLATSGSPYEQYF	TGCGCCAGCAGCTTGGCCACTAGCGGGAGTCCCTACGAGCAGTACTTC
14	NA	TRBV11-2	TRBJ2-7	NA	CASSLDSWQYEQYF	TGTGCCAGCAGCTTAGATAGTTGGCAGTACGAGCAGTACTTC
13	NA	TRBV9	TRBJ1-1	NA	CASSARGNTEAFF	TGTGCCAGCAGCGCCCGGGGGAACACTGAAGCTTTCTTT
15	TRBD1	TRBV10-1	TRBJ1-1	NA	CASSPGQGARTEAFF	TGCGCCAGCAGTCCGGGACAGGGGGCGCGCACTGAAGCTTTCTTT
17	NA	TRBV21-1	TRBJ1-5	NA	CASSKSYGTDFYQPQHF	TGTGCCAGCAGCAAAAGTTATGGGACAGATTTTTATCAGCCCCAGCATTTT
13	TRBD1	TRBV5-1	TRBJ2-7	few	CASSSAGGYEQYF	TGCGCCAGCAGCTCAGCAGGGGGCTACGAGCAGTACTTC
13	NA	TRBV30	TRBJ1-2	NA	CAWGARGNYGYTF	TGTGCCTGGGGGGCGAGGGGTAACTATGGCTACACCTTC
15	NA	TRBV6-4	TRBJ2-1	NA	CASSPDRKSYNEQFF	TGTGCCAGCAGTCCCGACAGGAAGTCCTACAATGAGCAGTTCTTC
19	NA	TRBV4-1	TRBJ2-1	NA	CASSQDHGVARSSYNEQFF	TGCGCCAGCAGCCAAGATCACGGGGTAGCGCGAAGCTCCTACAATGAGCAGTTCTTC
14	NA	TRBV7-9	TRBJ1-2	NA	CASSLEGEYYGYTF	TGTGCCAGCAGCTTAGAGGGGGAATACTATGGCTACACCTTC
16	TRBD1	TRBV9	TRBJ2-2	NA	CASSARTGGDTGELFF	TGTGCCAGCAGCGCCCGGACAGGGGGCGACACCGGGGAGCTGTTTTTT
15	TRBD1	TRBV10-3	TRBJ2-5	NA	CAISLRQGVPETQYF	TGTGCCATCAGTCTTCGACAGGGGGTCCCCGAGACCCAGTACTTC
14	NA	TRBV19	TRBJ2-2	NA	CASSINRDTGELFF	TGTGCCAGTAGTATAAACAGGGACACCGGGGAGCTGTTTTTT
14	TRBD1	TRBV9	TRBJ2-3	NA	CASSVQGGTDTQYF	TGTGCCAGCAGCGTACAGGGGGGCACAGATACGCAGTATTTT
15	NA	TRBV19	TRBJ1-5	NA	CASSMVSAENQPQHF	TGTGCCAGTAGTATGGTTTCCGCCGAAAACCAGCCCCAGCATTTT
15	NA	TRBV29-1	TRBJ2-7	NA	CSVGASTRVSSEQYF	TGCAGCGTTGGGGCTTCTACAAGGGTTTCTAGCGAGCAGTACTTC
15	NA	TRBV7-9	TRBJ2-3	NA	CASSPKQRLTDTQYF	TGTGCCAGCAGCCCGAAGCAGAGACTCACAGATACGCAGTATTTT
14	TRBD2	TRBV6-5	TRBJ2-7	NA	CASRASGSFYEQYF	TGTGCCAGCAGAGCTAGCGGTTCCTTCTACGAGCAGTACTTC
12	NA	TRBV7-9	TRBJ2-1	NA	CASSAQGHEQFF	TGTGCCAGCAGCGCACAGGGCCATGAGCAGTTCTTC
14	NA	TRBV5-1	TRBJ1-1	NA	CASSLEVGNTEAFF	TGCGCCAGCAGCTTGGAAGTGGGGAACACTGAAGCTTTCTTT
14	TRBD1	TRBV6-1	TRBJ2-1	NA	CASTPDKGGVVGFF	TGTGCCAGCACGCCTGACAAAGGGGGCGTAGTAGGGTTCTTC
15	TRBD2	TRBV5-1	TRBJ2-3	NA	CASSFGGTNTDTQYF	TGCGCCAGCAGCTTCGGGGGGACCAACACAGATACGCAGTATTTT
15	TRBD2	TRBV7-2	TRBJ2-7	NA	CASSLGAGGTYEQYF	TGTGCCAGCAGCTTAGGGGCGGGAGGAACCTACGAGCAGTACTTC
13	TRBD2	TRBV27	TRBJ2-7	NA	CASSFSSGNEQYF	TGTGCCAGCAGTTTCTCTAGCGGGAACGAGCAGTACTTC
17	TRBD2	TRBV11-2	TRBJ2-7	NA	CASSTKTSGRPLYEQYF	TGTGCCAGCAGCACCAAAACTAGCGGGAGGCCCCTTTACGAGCAGTACTTC
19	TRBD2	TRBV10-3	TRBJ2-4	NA	CAISESPGRDVIAKNIQYF	TGTGCCATCAGTGAGTCTCCCGGGAGGGACGTAATAGCCAAAAACATTCAGTACTTC
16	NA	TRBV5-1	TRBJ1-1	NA	CASSLSGQIMNTEAFF	TGCGCCAGCAGCTTGAGTGGACAGATCATGAACACTGAAGCTTTCTTT
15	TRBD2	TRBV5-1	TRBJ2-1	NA	CASSLIAGGGNEQFF	TGCGCCAGCAGCCTTATAGCGGGAGGTGGGAATGAGCAGTTCTTC
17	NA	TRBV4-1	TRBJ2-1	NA	CASSQDEIKLPTNEQFF	TGCGCCAGCAGCCAAGATGAGATTAAGCTACCCACCAATGAGCAGTTCTTC
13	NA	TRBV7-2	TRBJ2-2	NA	CASSQQHTGELFF	TGTGCCAGCAGCCAACAGCACACCGGGGAGCTGTTTTTT
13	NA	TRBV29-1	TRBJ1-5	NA	CSVAGTTDQPQHF	TGCAGCGTTGCCGGGACCACGGATCAGCCCCAGCATTTT
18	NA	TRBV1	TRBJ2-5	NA	CTSSRREVGEAIKETQYF	TGCACCAGCAGCCGGCGAGAGGTCGGGGAGGCGATCAAAGAGACCCAGTACTTC
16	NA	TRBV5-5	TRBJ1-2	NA	CASSSQTGKDAYGYTF	TGTGCCAGCAGCTCTCAAACAGGGAAGGATGCGTACGGCTACACCTTC
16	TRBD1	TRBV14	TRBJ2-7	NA	CASSQVGTGDSYEQYF	TGTGCCAGCAGCCAAGTAGGGACAGGGGATTCCTACGAGCAGTACTTC
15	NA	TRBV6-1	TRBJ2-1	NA	CASRVSGGGFNEQFF	TGTGCCAGCAGAGTTAGCGGCGGAGGGTTCAATGAGCAGTTCTTC
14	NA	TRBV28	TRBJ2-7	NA	CASSGSVRSYEQYF	TGTGCCAGCAGCGGTAGCGTACGGTCCTACGAGCAGTACTTC
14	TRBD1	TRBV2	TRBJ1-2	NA	CASSGGQGNYGYTF	TGTGCCAGCAGTGGGGGACAGGGGAACTATGGCTACACCTTC
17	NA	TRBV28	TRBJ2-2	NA	CASSYTSGHANTGELFF	TGTGCCAGCAGTTATACATCGGGACACGCGAACACCGGGGAGCTGTTTTTT